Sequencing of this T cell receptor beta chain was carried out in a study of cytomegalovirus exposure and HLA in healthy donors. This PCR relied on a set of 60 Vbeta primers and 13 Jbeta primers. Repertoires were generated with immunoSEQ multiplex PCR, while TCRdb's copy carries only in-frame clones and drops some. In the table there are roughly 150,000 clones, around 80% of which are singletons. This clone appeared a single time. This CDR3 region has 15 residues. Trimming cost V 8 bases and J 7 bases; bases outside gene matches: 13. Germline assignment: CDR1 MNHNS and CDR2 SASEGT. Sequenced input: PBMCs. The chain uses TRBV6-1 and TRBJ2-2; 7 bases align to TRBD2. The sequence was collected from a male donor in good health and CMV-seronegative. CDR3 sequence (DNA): TGTGCCAGCTCCCTCTTTGCGGGGGAGCTCGGGGAGCTGTTTTTT. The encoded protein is CASSLFAGELGELFF.